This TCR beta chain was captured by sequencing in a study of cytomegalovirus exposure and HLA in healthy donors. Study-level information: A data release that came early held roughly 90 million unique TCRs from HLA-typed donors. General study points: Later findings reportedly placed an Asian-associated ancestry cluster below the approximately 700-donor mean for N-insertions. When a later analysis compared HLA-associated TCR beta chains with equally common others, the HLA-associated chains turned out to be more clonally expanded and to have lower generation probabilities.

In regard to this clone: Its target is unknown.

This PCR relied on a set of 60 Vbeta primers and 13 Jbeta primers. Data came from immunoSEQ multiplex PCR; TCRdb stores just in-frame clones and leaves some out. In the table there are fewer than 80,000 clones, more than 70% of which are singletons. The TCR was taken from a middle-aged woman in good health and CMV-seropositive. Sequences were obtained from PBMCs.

CDR3 nucleotide sequence: TGTGCCACCAGCCTAGGGAGTGGAAACACCATATATTTT. Translating gives CATSLGSGNTIYF. The chain links TRBV15 to TRBJ1-3, with D unresolved. This CDR3 region has 13 residues. CDR1 and CDR2 (germline): LNHNV, YYDKDF (reference sequence). Trimming removed 5 bases from V and 3 bases from J, with 8 bases in between.